This T cell receptor beta chain was obtained from a study of early T cells in non-severe SARS-CoV-2 infection. TCRdb fed the 5' RACE reads into MiXCR, producing one record per CDR3 protein. In the table there are roughly 35,000 distinct CDR3 sequences, roughly 6.2% of which are singletons. In its sample, this clonotype was seen many times. The CDR3 covers 15 residues. V lost 3 bases to trimming and J lost 4 bases, with 13 bases between them. The sequence was collected from an adult who was a healthcare worker with PCR-confirmed SARS-CoV-2 infection or an uninfected control (not recorded which). The chain employs TRBV12-3 or TRBV12-4 and TRBJ2-1; weak D call: TRBD2 (6 bases). What was sequenced was whole blood. The CDR3 sequence: CASSFNNLAYNEQFF. CDR3 coding DNA: TGTGCCAGCAGTTTCAACAATCTAGCGTACAATGAGCAGTTCTTC.